This T cell receptor (beta chain) was sequenced in a study of blood T cell repertoires in COVID-19. The wider study: Sample material is recorded as cDNA or gDNA derived from T cells, B-cell-depleted T cells, or PBMCs.

TCRdb's copy holds only in-frame clones and misses some; the assay was immunoSEQ multiplex PCR. The sample comprises some 110,000 clones, approximately 80% of which are singletons, and 6.2% rests with the top ten. The CDR3 is 13 residues long. The V and J ends lost 5 bases and 1 base, in that order; junction bases with no gene match: 0. CDR1 and CDR2 from the germline V gene are SGHAT and FQNNGV. Source material: peripheral blood. This sequence was found in a man in his 70s with acute or convalescent COVID-19. The chain employs TRBV11-2 and TRBJ2-3, with 7 bases aligning to TRBD1. CDR3 coding DNA: TGTGCCAGCAGCGACAGGGGCACAGATACGCAGTATTTT. It yields the protein CASSDRGTDTQYF.